This passage covers 3 T cell receptor beta chains from one sample sequenced in a study of blood T cell repertoires in COVID-19 (dated by TCRdb to the early 2020s). The protocol used for the library was the immunoSEQ multiplex PCR assay. TCRdb took this table from immuneACCESS and kept in-frame rearrangements with V and J called. Such tables lack part of the clones; where checked against another copy, unresolved V genes explain under half of the gap, and the rest is unexplained. Present in this sample are about 270,000 clones, approximately 77% of which were seen just once. The ten largest clones take up roughly 3% of the sample. Sequenced sample: peripheral blood. These receptors were obtained from a woman aged 18-35 years with acute or convalescent COVID-19.

The genes are TRBV27 and TRBJ1-2, with TRBD1 as a possible D gene (6 bases). The V gene lost 4 bases and the J gene lost 6 bases, with 15 bases spanning the gap. This CDR3 region has 14 residues. Germline lookup yields CDR1 MNHEY and CDR2 SMNVEV (reference sequence). The CDR3 region is CASSSLQGLDGYTF. The CDR3 bases are TGTGCCAGCAGTTCCTTACAGGGACTAGATGGCTACACCTTC.

The V and J genes are TRBV28 and TRBJ2-7; D possibly corresponds to TRBD2 (6 bases). Trimming left V 5 bases short and J 4 bases short, with 15 bases between. Germline V CDR1 and CDR2: MDHEN, SYDVKM. This CDR3 has 14 amino acids. CDR3 sequence (DNA): TGTGCCAGCAGTCTCGTTGGGGGGAGATACGAGCAGTACTTC. It yields the protein CASSLVGGRYEQYF. Using reference TRBV28 and TRBJ2-7 for the parts outside the CDR3, the full variable domain is DVKVTQSSRYLVKRTGEKVFLECVQDMDHENMFWYRQDPGLGLRLIYFSYDVKMKEKGDIPEGYSVSREKKERFSLILESASTNQTSMYLCASSLVGGRYEQYFGPGTRLTVT.

This sequence joins TRBV7-2 and TRBJ1-3; no clear D. V lost 4 bases and J 3 bases, leaving 19 bases between the germline ends. CDR3 length: 17 residues. CDR1 is SGHTA and CDR2 is FQGNSA in the germline V gene. The CDR3 nucleotides read TGTGCCAGCAGCTCCAACGCTGGCAGGAACCTTGGAAACACCATATATTTT. Residues: CASSSNAGRNLGNTIYF.